This passage covers 5 T cell receptor beta chains from one sample sequenced in a study of cytomegalovirus exposure and HLA in healthy donors. The repertoire was sequenced with immunoSEQ multiplex PCR; TCRdb's copy has only in-frame clones and lacks some. Of some 65,000 clones in the sample, over 85% were seen once. Sequencing was performed on PBMCs. The receptors were sampled from a man between 18 and 29 years old in good health and CMV-seropositive.

DNA for the CDR3: TGTGCCAGCAGCTTGGCGGGGACCTACGAGCAGTACTTC. It is translated as CASSLAGTYEQYF. J is TRBJ2-7 and V is TRBV5-4, with D perhaps TRBD2 (5 bases). Germline V gives CDR1 SGHNT, CDR2 YYREEE (reference sequence). The CDR3 consists of 13 residues. V lost 0 bases and J 2 bases, leaving 6 bases between the germline ends.

The rearrangement uses TRBV11-3 and TRBJ2-1, with D perhaps matching TRBD2 (6 bases). The V end lost 4 bases, the J end lost 9 bases, and 16 bases lay between the germline ends. CDR1 and CDR2 (germline): SGHNT, YENEEA. The CDR3 covers 14 residues. The CDR3 region has the DNA TGTGCCAGCAGCTCCCTGGAGGGCCTGAGTGAGCAGTTCTTC. The encoded protein is CASSSLEGLSEQFF. The full variable domain, completed using reference TRBV11-3 and TRBJ2-1, is EAGVVQSPRYKIIEKKQPVAFWCNPISGHNTLYWYLQNLGQGPELLIRYENEEAVDDSQLPKDRFSAERLKGVDSTLKIQPAELGDSAVYLCASSSLEGLSEQFFGPGTRLTVL.

The chain has TRBV5-1 and TRBJ2-5; D perhaps matches TRBD2 (5 bases). This CDR3 has 14 residues. The V end was cut by 4 bases, the J end by 2 bases, with 12 bases between. Per the germline V gene, CDR1 is SGHRS and CDR2 is YFSETQ. The CDR3 DNA reads as TGCGCCAGCAGCCAAGGACGGGGTCAAGAGACCCAGTACTTC. Translation: CASSQGRGQETQYF.

The chain combines TRBV7-3 with TRBJ2-3, with 7 nucleotides matching TRBD1. The germline CDR1 and CDR2 sequences are SGHTA and FQGTGA. The CDR3 contains 14 residues. J lost 1 base, V lost 5 bases, and 3 bases had no gene match. CDR3 in DNA: TGTGCCAGCAGCCAAGGGACAGGCACAGATACGCAGTATTTT. It yields the protein CASSQGTGTDTQYF.

The genes are TRBV6-6 and TRBJ1-1; unclear D gene. The CDR3 runs to 11 residues. V was clipped by 4 bases and J by 11 bases, with 11 bases between them. CDR1 MNHNY and CDR2 SVGAGI come from the germline V gene (reference sequence). CDR3 in amino acids: CASSSLVAAFF. CDR3 bases: TGTGCCAGCAGTTCTTTGGTCGCGGCTTTCTTT.